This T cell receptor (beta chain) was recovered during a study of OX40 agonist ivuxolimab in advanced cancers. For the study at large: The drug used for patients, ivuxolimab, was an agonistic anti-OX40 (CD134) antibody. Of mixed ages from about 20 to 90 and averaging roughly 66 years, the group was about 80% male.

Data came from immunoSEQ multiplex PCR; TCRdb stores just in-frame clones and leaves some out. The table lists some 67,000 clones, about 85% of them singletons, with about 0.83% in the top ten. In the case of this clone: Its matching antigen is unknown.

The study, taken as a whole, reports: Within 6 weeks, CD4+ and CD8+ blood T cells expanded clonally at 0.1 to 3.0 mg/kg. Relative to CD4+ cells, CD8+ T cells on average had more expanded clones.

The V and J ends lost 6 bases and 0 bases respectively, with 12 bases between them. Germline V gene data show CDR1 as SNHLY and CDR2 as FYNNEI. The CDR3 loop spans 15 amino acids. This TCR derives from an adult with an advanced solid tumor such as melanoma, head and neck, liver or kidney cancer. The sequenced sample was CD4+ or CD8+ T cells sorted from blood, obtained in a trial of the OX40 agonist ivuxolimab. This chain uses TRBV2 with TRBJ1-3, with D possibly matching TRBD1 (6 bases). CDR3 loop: CASSKDSSSGNTIYF. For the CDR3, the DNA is TGTGCCAGCAGCAAGGACAGCAGCTCTGGAAACACCATATATTTT.